This T cell receptor beta chain was identified in a study of immune heterogeneity within non-small cell lung tumors. Overall study context: With respect to histology, the tumors encompassed several squamous cell carcinomas, some ten non-squamous carcinomas and 1 not otherwise specified.

CDR1 LGHNA and CDR2 YNFKEQ come from the germline V gene. The CDR3 is made up of 18 amino acids. Regarding the study as a whole: Both recurring identical dominant CDR3 beta clonotypes and site-unique high-frequency clones were observed across tumor sites within a patient. Individual patients largely had distinct high-frequency T-cell receptor beta clonotypes from one another. Local T-cell clonality tracked local tumor mutational burden; the correlation was moderate but significant (R roughly 0.35).

Template came from bulk tumor genomic DNA, at roughly 600 ng per sample. Widely spaced biopsies, several per primary tumor, were obtained at surgery. Patients underwent curative surgery for non-small cell lung cancer (untreated and newly diagnosed). Amplification of the TCR beta CDR3 was achieved through multiplex PCR with 32 V and 13 J primers. Using its own MiXCR run on the multiplex PCR reads, TCRdb lists one record per CDR3 protein. The table includes over 10,000 distinct CDR3 sequences, roughly 23% detected once. Points on this clonotype: Antigen unknown. A much larger clone lies a single base off, so this may be a read error.

The receptor comes from a man in his fifties or sixties with non-small cell lung cancer. What was sequenced was lung tumor tissue. This chain connects TRBV4-2 to TRBJ2-2, with TRBD2 matching over 12 bases. CDR3 protein: CDSSQKSSGGATTGELFF. The CDR3, as DNA: TGTGACAGCAGCCAAAAGTCTAGCGGGGGGGCCACTACCGGGGAGCTGTTTTTT.